These 16 T cell receptor beta chains share one sample of origin, sequenced in a study of identical twins. TCRdb re-called the 5' RACE reads through MiXCR, storing one row per CDR3 protein. The data contain more than 1.5 million distinct CDR3 sequences, more than 30% of them singletons. The sequenced sample consisted of cord blood. Receptors were obtained from a newborn girl in good health.

As for this clonotype: One junction end disagrees with the germline gene, perhaps due to a read error. The rearrangement links TRBV11-2 to TRBJ2-1; D is perhaps TRBD2 (6 bases). The germline gives CDR1 SGHAT, CDR2 FQNNGV. CDR3 size: 17 residues. CDR3 loop: CASSLVLARSSYSEQFF. As DNA, the CDR3 is TGTGCCAGCAGCTTAGTCCTAGCGCGAAGCTCCTACAGTGAGCAGTTCTTC.

A single count supports this clonotype. The genes are TRBV4-1 and TRBJ1-1; weak D call: TRBD1 (5 bases). Trimming took off 4 bases at V and 2 bases at J, with 14 bases between the two ends. Germline lookup yields CDR1 MGHRA and CDR2 YSYEKL. This CDR3 spans 15 amino acids. The CDR3 is CASSLRTRYNTEAFF. In DNA, the CDR3 is TGCGCCAGCAGCCTTCGGACAAGATATAACACTGAAGCTTTCTTT.

This clonotype has just a few counts. The chain carries TRBV5-1 and TRBJ2-6, with D perhaps given as TRBD1 or TRBD2 (5 bases each). The CDR3 length is 17 residues. Germline assignment: CDR1 SGHRS and CDR2 YFSETQ. V was shortened by 6 bases and J by 0 bases, with 16 bases between the two germline ends. The CDR3 here is CASNEGRPISGANVLTF. The DNA for the CDR3 is TGCGCCAGCAACGAGGGACGCCCGATCTCTGGGGCCAACGTCCTGACTTTC.

Comment on this clonotype: Just one base apart from a much larger clone, this may be a read error. The chain links TRBV10-3 to TRBJ2-1; the D gene is possibly TRBD2 (5 bases). CDR1 and CDR2 (germline): ENHRY, SYGVKD. Trimming took 1 base from V and 12 from J, leaving 19 bases between them. The CDR3 runs 15 residues. The CDR3 nucleotides are TGTGCCATCAGTGAGTTTGTAACTAGTGAACGATGGCAGTTCTTC. It translates to CAISEFVTSERWQFF.

On this clonotype: The germline gene is not matched at one end of the junction; a read error may be the cause. The rearrangement links TRBV27 to TRBJ1-1, with D possibly TRBD1 on 6 matching bases. The CDR3 runs to 14 residues. Germline CDR1 MNHEY, CDR2 SMNVEV (reference sequence). CDR3 sequence reads: CASSLRGADTETFF. The CDR3 DNA sequence: TGTGCCAGCAGTTTACGGGGGGCAGACACTGAAACTTTCTTT.

The genes are TRBV20-1 and TRBJ2-3; the match to TRBD2 covers 12 bases. CDR3 size: 14 residues. CDR1 is DFQATT and CDR2 is SNEGSKA in the germline V gene (reference sequence). The CDR3 nucleotides read TGCAGCGCAGGACTAGCGGGAAGGAAAGATACGCAGTATTTT. Translating gives CSAGLAGRKDTQYF.

V is TRBV20-1 and J is TRBJ2-1, with TRBD2 as a possible D gene (7 bases). CDR1 and CDR2 (germline): DFQATT, SNEGSKA (reference sequence). This CDR3 region has 15 residues. Between the trimmed V and J ends, which lost 3 bases and 6 bases, there was a span of 18 bases. The CDR3 reads CSARGGASGGNEQFF. CDR3 nucleotides: TGCAGTGCTAGGGGGGGGGCGAGCGGTGGCAATGAGCAGTTCTTC.

The V gene is TRBV20-1, the J gene TRBJ2-3; 9 nucleotides line up with TRBD1. The CDR3 contains 14 residues. Per the germline V gene, CDR1 is DFQATT and CDR2 is SNEGSKA (reference sequence). V shed 6 bases, J shed 6 bases, and the junction held 10 bases outside the gene matches. The CDR3 DNA is TGCAGTGCGACAGGGACAGGGCTCGGGGATACGCAGTATTTT. Amino acid sequence: CSATGTGLGDTQYF.

This clonotype was counted at least ten times. The DNA for the CDR3 is TGTGCCAGCAGCCCTAGATTAAGCGGGCGTACCTACAATGAGCAGTTCTTC. Protein product: CASSPRLSGRTYNEQFF. V is TRBV4-2 and J is TRBJ2-1; a weak D match, TRBD2 (6 bases). The CDR3 is 17 amino acids. Germline CDR1 is LGHNA and CDR2 is YNFKEQ. V lost 4 bases to trimming and J lost 2 bases, with 18 bases between them.

The chain uses TRBV20-1 and TRBJ2-7; D is perhaps TRBD1 (5 bases). Per the germline V gene, CDR1 is DFQATT and CDR2 is SNEGSKA (reference sequence). The CDR3 runs to 13 residues. The V and J ends lost 1 base and 7 bases respectively, with 14 bases between them. CDR3 nucleotides: TGCAGTGCTAGAGTTGTGGGGCCTGGTGAGCAGTACTTC. Protein: CSARVVGPGEQYF.

This clonotype was seen a few times. The rearrangement links TRBV20-1 to TRBJ2-1; D tentatively fits TRBD1 or TRBD2 (5 bases each). CDR1 is DFQATT, CDR2 SNEGSKA, per germline (reference sequence). Trimming pared 6 bases from V and 7 bases from J, leaving 19 bases between. This CDR3 contains 14 residues. The CDR3 region is CSAQSGTLGNEQFF. The CDR3 DNA reads as TGCAGTGCCCAGTCCGGGACCCTAGGTAATGAGCAGTTCTTC.

This clonotype turned up a few times. This chain uses TRBV20-1 with TRBJ2-6; a possible D gene is TRBD1 (6 bases). Germline CDR1 is DFQATT and CDR2 is SNEGSKA (reference sequence). Trimming left V 2 bases short and J 2 bases short, with 19 bases between. This CDR3 has 18 amino acids. The CDR3 loop reads CSARPTGRGNTGANVLTF. CDR3 sequence (DNA): TGCAGTGCTAGACCGACAGGCAGGGGAAACACTGGGGCCAACGTCCTGACTTTC.

The chain is built from TRBV12-3 or TRBV12-4 and TRBJ2-3; maybe TRBD1 (6 bases). This CDR3 has 16 amino acids. The ends were cut back, 5 bases at V and 1 base at J, with 16 bases in the middle. CDR3 DNA: TGTGCCAGCAGTCGGGACACTAGTAAGGGCACAGATACGCAGTATTTT. Translating it yields CASSRDTSKGTDTQYF.

This clonotype was observed a few times. This chain joins TRBV7-6 and TRBJ1-5; tentatively, D is TRBD1 (6 bases). V was pared by 1 base and J by 4 bases, with 14 bases between. The CDR3 extends over 16 amino acids. Germline V gene lookup returns CDR1 SGHVS and CDR2 FNYEAQ. The CDR3 sequence: CASSLGPGAVNQPQHF. The CDR3 DNA follows: TGTGCCAGCAGCTTAGGTCCAGGGGCCGTAAATCAGCCCCAGCATTTT.

This clonotype has more than one count but fewer than ten. The rearrangement links TRBV6-2 or TRBV6-3 to TRBJ1-5, with a weak D call TRBD1 (6 bases). The germline V gene encodes CDR1 MNHEY and CDR2 SVGEGT. V shed 0 bases and J shed 4 bases, with 13 bases lying between them. The CDR3 spans 16 residues. CDR3 DNA: TGTGCCAGCAGTTACTCCCGGACAGATTATAATCAGCCCCAGCATTTT. Its translation: CASSYSRTDYNQPQHF.

V is TRBV20-1 and J is TRBJ2-7; D possibly corresponds to TRBD1 (5 bases). The CDR3 sequence is 14 residues long. Germline CDR1 is DFQATT and CDR2 is SNEGSKA (reference sequence). The V gene lost 6 bases and the J gene lost 2 bases, with 17 bases spanning the gap. The CDR3 loop reads CSAIRGDPPYEQYF. The CDR3 DNA follows: TGCAGTGCGATTAGGGGCGATCCCCCCTACGAGCAGTACTTC.